The next 32 T cell receptor beta chains were all read from a single sample in a study of blood T cell repertoires in COVID-19. Sequenced by immunoSEQ multiplex PCR; TCRdb stores in-frame clones only, minus some. The table shows 250,000 to 350,000 clones, with around 89% occurring only once. Sequenced input: peripheral blood. The source is a woman between 50 and 59 years old with active or convalescent COVID-19.

The CDR3 DNA sequence: TGTGCCAGCTCACCGCCGGACTTCTTCTCTGGAAACACCATATATTTT. Translated, it gives CASSPPDFFSGNTIYF. The V gene is TRBV18, the J gene TRBJ1-3; D ambiguous. CDR1 and CDR2 from the germline V gene are KGHSH and LQKENI. Trimming left V 3 bases short and J 0 bases short, with 12 bases between. The CDR3 sequence is 16 residues long.

The genes are TRBV4-1 and TRBJ1-1; possible D gene TRBD1, 5 bases. V was shortened by 1 base and J by 0 bases, with 9 bases between the two germline ends. From germline, CDR1 is MGHRA and CDR2 YSYEKL. CDR3 length: 15 residues. This chain's CDR3 is CASSQAQALNTEAFF. The DNA of the CDR3 is TGCGCCAGCAGCCAAGCACAGGCCTTGAACACTGAAGCTTTCTTT.

The chain combines TRBV21-1 with TRBJ2-2; no check of the table's D call, TRBD2, against the DNA was made. TRBV21-1 is marked as a pseudogene. This CDR3 is built from 17 residues. Here the CDR3 reads CASSKGGLAGMAGELFF. CDR3 DNA: TGTGCCAGCAGCAAAGGGGGACTAGCGGGTATGGCCGGGGAGCTGTTTTTT.

The rearrangement links TRBV6-5 to TRBJ1-5; tentatively, D is TRBD1 (6 bases). This CDR3 has 15 residues. Trimming pared 5 bases from V and 5 bases from J, leaving 16 bases between. Per germline, CDR1 MNHEY and CDR2 SVGAGI. Written as DNA, the CDR3 is TGTGCCAGCAGTCGAGCCGGGACAAAGGATCAGCCCCAGCATTTT. Its translation is CASSRAGTKDQPQHF.

V and J are TRBV24-1 and TRBJ2-1; TRBD1 is a possible D gene (5 bases). Looked up from germline, CDR1 is KGHDR and CDR2 is SFDVKD. This CDR3 region has 13 residues. Trimming took off 9 bases at V and 3 bases at J, with 11 bases between the two ends. The CDR3 region has the DNA TGTGCCACCGGGGCGGCGATCTACAATGAGCAGTTCTTC. Its protein is CATGAAIYNEQFF.

The J gene is TRBJ2-2, the V gene TRBV4-2, with a tentative D call TRBD2 (5 bases). The CDR3 runs to 15 residues. Germline V lookup: CDR1 LGHNA, CDR2 YNFKEQ. Deletions cut 4 bases from V and 4 bases from J, with 13 bases between. The DNA of the CDR3 is TGTGCCAGCAGCCTAAACCCCGGGATCACCGGGGAGCTGTTTTTT. Amino acids: CASSLNPGITGELFF.

The chain recombines TRBV19 with TRBJ2-7; the D gene is possibly TRBD1 (5 bases). The germline CDR1 and CDR2 sequences are LNHDA and SQIVND (reference sequence). There are 13 residues in the CDR3. The ends were cut back, 5 bases at V and 5 bases at J, with 13 bases in the middle. CDR3 in DNA: TGTGCCAGTAGTGGGGCCAGGGAAAACGAGCAGTACTTC. Translating it yields CASSGARENEQYF.

The chain uses TRBV3-1 (or the pseudogene TRBV3-2) and TRBJ1-2; TRBD1 might be the D (5 bases). The germline V and J ends were trimmed by 0 bases and 5 bases, with 10 bases remaining between them. The CDR3 is made up of 14 amino acids. CDR1 LGHDT and CDR2 YNNKEL come from the germline V gene (reference sequence). The CDR3 region has the DNA TGTGCCAGCAGCCAAGACTTGGCAGGGTATGGCTACACCTTC. It codes for CASSQDLAGYGYTF.

The genes are TRBV6-2 or TRBV6-3 and TRBJ2-7; unclear D gene. V gave up 2 bases and J gave up 4 bases, with 9 bases separating them. This CDR3 has 13 residues. The germline gives CDR1 MNHEY, CDR2 SVGEGT. The CDR3 region is CASSYGEAYEQYF. The CDR3 DNA follows: TGTGCCAGCAGTTACGGAGAGGCATACGAGCAGTACTTC.

The CDR3 loop reads CASSWGGGRSNTGELFF. The CDR3 coding sequence is TGTGCCAGCAGTTGGGGGGGAGGCAGATCGAACACCGGGGAGCTGTTTTTT. The chain recombines TRBV11-3 with TRBJ2-2; the match to TRBD2 covers 7 bases. V lost 6 bases to trimming and J lost 0 bases; unmatched junction nucleotides: 10. CDR3 size: 17 residues. CDR1 is SGHNT and CDR2 is YENEEA in the germline V gene.

The rearrangement joins TRBV28 to TRBJ2-2; D may be TRBD2 (7 bases). This CDR3 region has 18 residues. The ends were cut back, 6 bases at V and 3 bases at J, with 23 bases in the middle. Germline loops: CDR1 MDHEN, CDR2 SYDVKM. CDR3 sequence: CASRSLTRGAGDTGELFF. The CDR3 nucleotides are TGTGCCAGCAGATCCCTTACGAGGGGGGCGGGGGACACCGGGGAGCTGTTTTTT.

J is TRBJ1-2 and V is TRBV19, with TRBD1 as a possible D gene (5 bases). The CDR3 covers 15 residues. The V end was cut by 6 bases, the J end by 1 base, with 15 bases between. Germline CDR1 LNHDA, CDR2 SQIVND (reference sequence). CDR3 nucleotides: TGTGCCAGTAGCGCCCCGGGACTGCTTAACTATGGCTACACCTTC. Its translation is CASSAPGLLNYGYTF.

This chain links TRBV19 with TRBJ1-3, with a weak D call TRBD1 (6 bases). Germline CDR1 reads LNHDA; CDR2 reads SQIVND (reference sequence). The CDR3 spans 17 residues. V lost 4 bases and J 0 bases, leaving 16 bases between the germline ends. The CDR3 sequence: CASSKRTTGHSGNTIYF. Here the CDR3 DNA reads TGTGCCAGTAGTAAAAGGACCACAGGGCACTCTGGAAACACCATATATTTT.

The chain carries TRBV5-1 and TRBJ2-5; 7 nucleotides agree with TRBD2. J gave up 6 bases and V 3 bases, and 8 bases lay outside the gene matches. The CDR3 loop spans 14 amino acids. Germline lookup yields CDR1 SGHRS and CDR2 YFSETQ. The CDR3, as DNA: TGCGCCAGCAGCTCCACCGGGGGGTCAAAGACCCAGTACTTC. Its translation: CASSSTGGSKTQYF.

This chain uses TRBV2 with TRBJ1-1; TRBD1 is a possible D gene (5 bases). CDR3 length equals 12 residues. Germline V lookup: CDR1 SNHLY, CDR2 FYNNEI. V lost 6 bases, J lost 5 bases, and 10 bases lay in between. The CDR3 nucleotides are TGTGCCAGCAGCGTCCAGGGAACTGAAGCTTTCTTT. This codes for CASSVQGTEAFF.

This chain connects TRBV28 to TRBJ2-7; D might be TRBD1 (6 bases). The CDR3 runs to 15 residues. V was trimmed by 6 bases and J by 2 bases, leaving 17 bases between them. The germline V gene encodes CDR1 MDHEN and CDR2 SYDVKM. CDR3 loop: CASSSSRDTAYEQYF. CDR3 nucleotide sequence: TGTGCCAGCAGCTCCTCCCGGGACACAGCCTACGAGCAGTACTTC.

The gene calls are TRBV6-6 and TRBJ2-7; 8 positions agree with TRBD2. The CDR3 covers 14 residues. V lost 5 bases to trimming and J lost 3 bases; unmatched junction nucleotides: 6. Looked up from germline, CDR1 is MNHNY and CDR2 is SVGAGI (reference sequence). DNA of the CDR3: TGTGCCAGCAGTGGGACTAGACGTGGCTACGAGCAGTACTTC. Its protein product is CASSGTRRGYEQYF.

The chain is built from TRBV28 and TRBJ1-2; 9 bases agree with TRBD1. There are 15 residues in the CDR3. The germline CDR1 and CDR2 sequences are MDHEN and SYDVKM. V lost 5 bases, J lost 5 bases, and 9 bases stayed unmatched. The CDR3 coding sequence is TGTGCCAGCAGTCCCAGGGACAGGGCCGGGTATGGCTACACCTTC. Its protein is CASSPRDRAGYGYTF.

The chain recombines TRBV2 with TRBJ2-5, with a possible D match to TRBD1 (6 bases). The germline V gene encodes CDR1 SNHLY and CDR2 FYNNEI. Trimming cost V 7 bases and J 5 bases, with 14 bases left between them. There are 13 residues in the CDR3. The CDR3 loop reads CASNNIQGETQYF. The CDR3 DNA follows: TGTGCCAGCAACAATATCCAGGGGGAGACCCAGTACTTC.

The V and J genes are TRBV5-1 and TRBJ2-3, with 7 bases aligning to TRBD2. Germline CDR1 is SGHRS and CDR2 is YFSETQ. With V trimmed by 2 bases and J by 2 bases, 5 bases remained unmatched. This CDR3 contains 15 residues. For the CDR3, the DNA is TGCGCCAGCAGCTTCTCCGGGAGGACCACAGATACGCAGTATTTT. Its protein product is CASSFSGRTTDTQYF.

This chain links TRBV29-1 with TRBJ2-1, with 7 bases aligning to TRBD2. The germline gives CDR1 SQVTM, CDR2 ANQGSEA. The CDR3 totals 17 residues. The ends lost 4 bases at V and 4 bases at J; junction bases unmatched: 16. The CDR3 protein is CSVALISGNPRYNEQFF. The CDR3 nucleotides read TGCAGCGTTGCCCTTATAAGCGGGAACCCACGTTACAATGAGCAGTTCTTC.

The chain links TRBV7-9 to TRBJ2-7; TRBD1 aligns across 7 bases. The CDR3 runs to 15 residues. CDR1 and CDR2 from the germline V gene are SEHNR and FQNEAQ (reference sequence). The ends lost 1 base at V and 3 bases at J; junction bases unmatched: 6. The CDR3 loop is CASSLVSGGHYEQYF. The CDR3 DNA reads as TGTGCCAGCAGCTTAGTGTCAGGGGGACACTACGAGCAGTACTTC.

The chain employs TRBV6-2 or TRBV6-3 and TRBJ1-3; D remains ambiguous. V was pared by 5 bases and J by 0 bases, with 8 bases between. This CDR3 comprises 14 residues. The germline gives CDR1 MNHEY, CDR2 SVGEGT. This chain's CDR3 is CASSLGHSGNTIYF. CDR3 in DNA: TGTGCCAGCAGTCTGGGCCACTCTGGAAACACCATATATTTT.

The gene calls are TRBV7-9 and TRBJ1-1; D is perhaps TRBD1 (6 bases). This CDR3 comprises 16 residues. Germline V gene sequence: CDR1 SEHNR, CDR2 FQNEAQ (reference sequence). The ends were cut back, 3 bases at V and 5 bases at J, with 19 bases in the middle. CDR3 protein: CASSFSQGTGDTEAFF. CDR3 nucleotide sequence: TGTGCCAGCAGCTTCTCTCAGGGGACCGGCGATACTGAAGCTTTCTTT.

The V gene is TRBV19, the J gene TRBJ2-7; 15 positions agree with TRBD2. Trimming cost V 4 bases and J 7 bases; bases outside gene matches: 11. Germline CDR1 reads LNHDA; CDR2 reads SQIVND (reference sequence). The CDR3 loop spans 17 amino acids. CDR3 loop: CASSTSGLAGGPQEQYF. The CDR3 region has the DNA TGTGCCAGTAGTACTTCAGGACTAGCGGGAGGGCCCCAAGAGCAGTACTTC.

With respect to this clone: A far bigger clonotype differs at one base, so this is likely a read error. This chain joins TRBV6-5 and TRBJ1-2; 7 bases are a match to TRBD1. With 2 bases clipped from V and 3 bases from J, the junction kept 0 bases outside the gene matches. CDR3 length: 13 amino acids. Germline V gene data show CDR1 as MNHEY and CDR2 as SVGAGI. CDR3 loop: CASSYTGDYGYTF. The DNA for the CDR3 is TGTGCCAGCAGTTACACAGGGGACTATGGCTACACCTTC.

This clone was seen once. The chain has TRBV4-2 and TRBJ1-1; D possibly corresponds to TRBD1 (6 bases). CDR1 LGHNA and CDR2 YNFKEQ come from the germline V gene. Deletions cut 4 bases from V and 0 bases from J, with 15 bases between. The CDR3 is 16 amino acids. CDR3 in amino acids: CASSPVSGQLNTEAFF. CDR3 coding DNA: TGTGCCAGCAGCCCTGTAAGCGGACAGTTGAACACTGAAGCTTTCTTT.

V gene TRBV11-2 combines with J gene TRBJ2-3; D is unresolved. The V gene's germline CDR1 is SGHAT and CDR2 FQNNGV. The V gene lost 4 bases and the J gene lost 2 bases, with 7 bases spanning the gap. The CDR3 is 13 amino acids. CDR3 residues: CASSSYLTDTQYF. CDR3 DNA sequence: TGTGCCAGCAGCTCCTACCTCACAGATACGCAGTATTTT. The full variable domain, completed using reference TRBV11-2 and TRBJ2-3, is EAGVAQSPRYKIIEKRQSVAFWCNPISGHATLYWYQQILGQGPKLLIQFQNNGVVDDSQLPKDRFSAERLKGVDSTLKIQPAKLEDSAVYLCASSSYLTDTQYFGPGTRLTVL.

This clone was counted between two and nine times. The chain recombines TRBV5-4 with TRBJ2-1; TRBD2 is a possible D gene (6 bases). The length of the CDR3 is 15 residues. Germline CDR1 is SGHNT and CDR2 is YYREEE (reference sequence). Trimming removed 1 base at V and 6 bases at J, with 14 bases between. CDR3 protein: CASSLWGDPFNEQFF. CDR3 DNA: TGTGCCAGCAGCTTGTGGGGGGATCCTTTCAATGAGCAGTTCTTC.

This clone appeared a single time. The V call is TRBV14, the J call TRBJ1-1, with no clear D. This CDR3 contains 14 residues. CDR1 and CDR2 (germline): SGHDN, FVKESK. The ends were cut back, 1 base at V and 8 bases at J, with 14 bases in the middle. The CDR3 nucleotides read TGTGCCAGCAGCCAAGGGACTGTGATTTCCGAAGCTTTCTTT. Amino acids: CASSQGTVISEAFF. The whole variable domain, filled in from reference TRBV14 and TRBJ1-1, reads EAGVTQFPSHSVIEKGQTVTLRCDPISGHDNLYWYRRVMGKEIKFLLHFVKESKQDESGMPNNRFLAERTGGTYSTLKVQPAELEDSGVYFCASSQGTVISEAFFGQGTRLTVV.

This clone showed up just once. V is TRBV5-1 and J is TRBJ2-7, with 9 bases matching TRBD1. The CDR3 has 14 residues. With 7 bases clipped from V and 3 bases from J, the junction kept 8 bases outside the gene matches. Germline loops: CDR1 SGHRS, CDR2 YFSETQ. The CDR3 DNA follows: TGCGCCAGCGGTCGGGACAGGGCTCTCTACGAGCAGTACTTC. Translation: CASGRDRALYEQYF.

The chain carries TRBV6-1 and TRBJ2-7; 9 positions agree with TRBD1. This CDR3 has 16 amino acids. Per germline, CDR1 MNHNS and CDR2 SASEGT. V was pared by 1 base and J by 1 base, with 5 bases of the junction left unmatched. This CDR3 is CASSEVLQGASYEQYF. Written as DNA, the CDR3 is TGTGCCAGCAGTGAAGTTTTACAGGGGGCTTCCTACGAGCAGTACTTC.